These 2 T cell receptor beta chains were sequenced from one sample in a study of blood T cell repertoires in COVID-19. The data were produced by immunoSEQ multiplex PCR, yet TCRdb's version contains in-frame clones alone and is incomplete. Here the sample spans about 350,000 clones, roughly nine tenths being singletons. The specimen was peripheral blood. The receptor source for this set is a woman aged 55-69 years with COVID-19, enrolled during active disease.

The rearrangement uses TRBV2 and TRBJ1-5; D gene unclear. The CDR3 spans 15 residues. Germline V CDR1 and CDR2: SNHLY, FYNNEI. V was cut by 5 bases and J by 9 bases, with 20 bases left in between. DNA of the CDR3: TGTGCCAGCAGTTCCCGGGATCGACGCTCGGTGCCCCAGCATTTT. It specifies CASSSRDRRSVPQHF.

This chain connects TRBV21-1 to TRBJ2-7; the table names TRBD1, a call not compared with the DNA. TRBV21-1 is classified as a pseudogene. This CDR3 has 12 amino acids. CDR3 in DNA: TGTGCCAGCTGCCACAACTCCTACGAGCAGTACTTC. Encoded protein: CASCHNSYEQYF.